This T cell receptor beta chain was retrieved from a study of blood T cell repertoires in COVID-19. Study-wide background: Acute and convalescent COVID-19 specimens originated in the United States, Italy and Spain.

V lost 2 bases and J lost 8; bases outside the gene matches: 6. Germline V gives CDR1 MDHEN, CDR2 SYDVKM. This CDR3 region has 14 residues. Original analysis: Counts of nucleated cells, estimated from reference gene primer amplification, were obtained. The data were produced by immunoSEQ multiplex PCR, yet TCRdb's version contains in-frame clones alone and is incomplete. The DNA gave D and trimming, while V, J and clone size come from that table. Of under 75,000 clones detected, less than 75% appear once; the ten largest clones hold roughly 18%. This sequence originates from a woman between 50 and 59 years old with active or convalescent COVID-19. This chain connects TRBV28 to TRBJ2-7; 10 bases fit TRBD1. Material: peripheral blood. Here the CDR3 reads CASSLSGQGEKQYF. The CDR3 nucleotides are TGTGCCAGCAGTTTAAGTGGACAGGGGGAAAAGCAGTACTTC.